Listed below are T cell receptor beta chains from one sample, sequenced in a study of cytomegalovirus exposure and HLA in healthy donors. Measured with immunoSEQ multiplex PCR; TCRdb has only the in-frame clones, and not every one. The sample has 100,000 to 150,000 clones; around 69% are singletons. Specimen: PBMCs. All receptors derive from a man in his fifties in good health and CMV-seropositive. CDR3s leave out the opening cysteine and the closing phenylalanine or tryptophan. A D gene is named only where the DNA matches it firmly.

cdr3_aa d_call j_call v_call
ASSYSDRVSPLH TRBD1 TRBJ1-6 TRBV6-5
AISRGQGSDEQY TRBD1 TRBJ2-7 TRBV10-3
ASSFLAGAGDTQY TRBD2 TRBJ2-3 TRBV6-5
ASSSGTPRTPLH NA TRBJ1-6 TRBV4-1
ASSLAQGVRGQTQY TRBD1 TRBJ2-5 TRBV13
ASSSAALAKNIQY NA TRBJ2-4 TRBV7-2
AVGTPPDTQY NA TRBJ2-3 TRBV6-5
ASSLGAILVNEQY NA TRBJ2-7 TRBV11-3
ASSLVLGTYEQY NA TRBJ2-7 TRBV11-2
ASSQDLRTGGTEAF TRBD1 TRBJ1-1 TRBV4-3
ASSDDRSGNTIY NA TRBJ1-3 TRBV5-1
ASSLGLAASTDTQY TRBD2 TRBJ2-3 TRBV11-2
ASSLGSGGLSYNEQF TRBD2 TRBJ2-1 TRBV5-1
ASSSVRGESDTQY NA TRBJ2-3 TRBV5-4
ASSHDRDYGYT TRBD1 TRBJ1-2 TRBV11-2
ASSPPGSRGSNQPQH NA TRBJ1-5 TRBV18
ASSDTGVAGNTIY TRBD1 TRBJ1-3 TRBV2
ASSPGLAYEQY TRBD2 TRBJ2-7 TRBV2
SVFTTYEQY NA TRBJ2-7 TRBV29-1
ASSPKTANYGYT NA TRBJ1-2 TRBV18
ASTEPGQASGNTIY TRBD1 TRBJ1-3 TRBV28
ASSPGSRSNSPLH NA TRBJ1-6 TRBV7-2
ASSRPGEKAKAF NA TRBJ1-1 TRBV7-9
ASSLKGLGLASSYEQY NA NA TRBV27
ASGSSGGAYEQY NA TRBJ2-7 TRBV10-2
ASSLERGQRQPQH NA TRBJ1-5 TRBV7-2
ASRTKGQSYEQY TRBD1 TRBJ2-7 TRBV5-6
ASSLAGLNEKLF NA TRBJ1-4 TRBV28
ASSPDRANTGELF NA TRBJ2-2 TRBV18
ASSLGESSYNEQF NA TRBJ2-1 TRBV5-1
ASSQNAAYEQY NA TRBJ2-7 TRBV14
ASSGSRAGGSYNEQF TRBD2 TRBJ2-1 TRBV7-8
ASRTESSYEQY NA TRBJ2-7 TRBV27